The next 14 T cell receptor beta chains were all read from a single sample in a study of PD-L1 blockade in urothelial cancer. The sample's time point: pretreatment peripheral blood. TCRdb's table, derived via immunoSEQ multiplex PCR, lists solely in-frame clones and lacks some. The data hold 55,000 to 85,000 clones, with 80% to 85% observed a single time. Specimen: PBMCs, collected around atezolizumab (anti-PD-L1) treatment. These receptors were taken from a woman between 65 and 79 years old with urothelial cancer.

This clone was detected once. The chain links TRBV6-5 to TRBJ2-2; TRBD2 agrees at 11 bases. The germline V gene has CDR1 MNHEY and CDR2 SVGAGI. With 4 bases clipped from V and 5 bases from J, the junction kept 3 bases outside the gene matches. The CDR3 has 15 amino acids. This CDR3 reads CASSSPSGGTGELFF. In nucleotides, the CDR3 is TGTGCCAGCAGTTCGCCTAGCGGGGGGACCGGGGAGCTGTTTTTT.

This chain joins TRBV28 and TRBJ2-7; the match to TRBD1 covers 7 bases. V trimming: 8 bases; J trimming: 3 bases; junction bases outside the gene matches: 10. Germline V gene data show CDR1 as MDHEN and CDR2 as SYDVKM. The CDR3 contains 14 residues. CDR3 in amino acids: CASALEGTVYEQYF. In nucleotides, the CDR3 is TGTGCCAGCGCACTCGAGGGGACAGTCTACGAGCAGTACTTC.

Here the CDR3 reads CASSPGQTQYF. DNA for the CDR3: TGTGCCAGCAGCCCAGGGCAGACCCAGTACTTC. This chain uses TRBV7-9 with TRBJ2-5; possibly TRBD1 for D (5 bases). Per germline, CDR1 SEHNR and CDR2 FQNEAQ (reference sequence). Trimming stripped 5 bases from V and 6 bases from J, with 7 bases between. The CDR3 extends over 11 amino acids. Based on the CDR3 plus reference TRBV7-9 and TRBJ2-5, the full variable domain is DTGVSQNPRHKITKRGQNVTFRCDPISEHNRLYWYRQTLGQGPEFLTYFQNEAQLEKSRLLSDRFSAERPKGSFSTLEIQRTEQGDSAMYLCASSPGQTQYFGPGTRLLVL.

The chain is built from TRBV7-8 and TRBJ2-5; 15 nucleotides agree with TRBD2. The CDR3 spans 17 residues. Per the germline V gene, CDR1 is SGHVS and CDR2 is FQNEAQ. J gave up 5 bases and V 0 bases, and 4 bases lay outside the gene matches. The DNA for the CDR3 is TGTGCCAGCAGCTTAGCCGGACTAGCGGGAGGGCTGGAGACCCAGTACTTC. Translation gives CASSLAGLAGGLETQYF.

The J gene is TRBJ1-2, the V gene TRBV5-1; D ambiguous. Trimming stripped 4 bases from V and 7 bases from J, with 17 bases between. The CDR3 is 14 amino acids. Germline CDR1 and CDR2: SGHRS and YFSETQ. The CDR3 DNA sequence: TGCGCCAGCAGCCGACGCCTAGAAGGAACTGGCTACACCTTC. Translation: CASSRRLEGTGYTF.

This clone occurred a few times. The V gene is TRBV5-1, the J gene TRBJ2-5, with 10 bases lining up with TRBD1. Trimming took 4 bases from V and 5 from J; bases not matched to a gene: 8. The CDR3 covers 15 residues. Germline CDR1 is SGHRS and CDR2 is YFSETQ. As DNA, the CDR3 is TGCGCCAGCAGCAGGGGGGACAGGGGAAGGGAGACCCAGTACTTC. It translates to CASSRGDRGRETQYF.

This sequence joins TRBV4-1 and TRBJ2-5, with 8 bases aligning to TRBD2. This CDR3 contains 15 residues. Germline assignment: CDR1 MGHRA and CDR2 YSYEKL. The ends lost 1 base at V and 9 bases at J; junction bases unmatched: 10. The CDR3 nucleotides read TGCGCCAGCAGCCAAGTCCTCACGCCGGGGGGGGCCCAGTACTTC. It yields the protein CASSQVLTPGGAQYF.

The J gene is TRBJ2-7, the V gene TRBV6-1, with 8 bases that match TRBD2. Germline values: CDR1 MNHNS, CDR2 SASEGT. V dropped 4 bases and J dropped 5; count of bases not matched to a gene: 10. The length of the CDR3 is 15 residues. CDR3 nucleotides: TGTGCCAGCAGTGGGTCCGACGGGACTAGAAACGAGCAGTACTTC. Translating gives CASSGSDGTRNEQYF.

The chain recombines TRBV5-1 with TRBJ2-7; D gene unclear. Trimming left V 4 bases short and J 0 bases short, with 11 bases between. CDR1 is SGHRS, CDR2 YFSETQ, per germline. The CDR3 has 14 residues. CDR3 in DNA: TGCGCCAGCAGCCCCGAGATAACCTCCTACGAGCAGTACTTC. Amino acids: CASSPEITSYEQYF.

The rearrangement links TRBV19 to TRBJ1-5, with TRBD1 matching over 9 bases. This CDR3 has 15 amino acids. V was pared by 1 base and J by 7 bases, with 5 bases of the junction left unmatched. From germline, CDR1 is LNHDA and CDR2 SQIVND (reference sequence). The chain's CDR3 is CASSIVDRGGQPQHF. Here the CDR3 DNA reads TGTGCCAGTAGTATAGTGGACAGGGGCGGGCAGCCCCAGCATTTT.

The CDR3 spells CASSFPNKGGRAYPYEQYF. The CDR3 DNA follows: TGTGCCAGCAGTTTTCCTAACAAGGGGGGGAGGGCCTATCCCTACGAGCAGTACTTC. The V gene is TRBV28, the J gene TRBJ2-7; a possible D gene is TRBD2 (7 bases). This CDR3 region has 19 residues. The germline V gene encodes CDR1 MDHEN and CDR2 SYDVKM. V was cut by 3 bases and J by 2 bases, with 26 bases left in between.

The gene calls are TRBV27 and TRBJ2-5; 11 bases are shared with TRBD2. This CDR3 is 15 amino acids long. Trimming took 3 bases from V and 5 from J; bases not matched to a gene: 5. The germline V gene encodes CDR1 MNHEY and CDR2 SMNVEV (reference sequence). CDR3 protein: CASSFGLAGGETQYF. The CDR3, as DNA: TGTGCCAGCAGTTTCGGACTAGCGGGTGGGGAGACCCAGTACTTC.

The rearrangement uses TRBV6-6 and TRBJ1-4, with 9 positions matching TRBD1. The V gene end was trimmed by 8 bases and the J gene end by 6 bases; junction bases not matched to a gene: 7. The germline V gene encodes CDR1 MNHNY and CDR2 SVGAGI (reference sequence). The CDR3 is 14 amino acids. CDR3 region: CASETGQGDEKLFF. The CDR3 nucleotides read TGTGCCAGCGAAACGGGACAGGGTGATGAAAAACTGTTTTTT.

The chain combines TRBV5-1 with TRBJ2-5; D perhaps matches TRBD2 (5 bases). The CDR3 contains 16 residues. Between the trimmed V and J ends, which lost 0 bases and 5 bases, there was a span of 17 bases. Germline CDR1 is SGHRS and CDR2 is YFSETQ. This chain's CDR3 is CASSLGPLVSGETQYF. The CDR3 bases are TGCGCCAGCAGCTTGGGGCCACTAGTTTCTGGGGAGACCCAGTACTTC.